This TCR beta chain was obtained from a study of T cells in Graves' hyperthyroidism and ophthalmopathy. The CDR3 has 16 amino acids. Trimming removed 4 bases at V and 4 bases at J, with 17 bases between. Germline V gives CDR1 MNHNS, CDR2 SASEGT. TCR beta CDR3 regions were amplified from RNA. First-round RT-PCR targeting the TCR CDR3 was performed with the HTBI primer set. TCRdb independently ran MiXCR on the multiplex PCR reads; one entry per CDR3 protein. The sample shows some 300,000 distinct CDR3 sequences, around a fifth of them seen only once. This clonotype was obtained from a man between 50 and 59 years old with Graves' ophthalmopathy. The chain has TRBV6-1 and TRBJ1-5; TRBD1 might be the D (6 bases). Material: blood. CDR3: CASSAQNRVSNQPQHF. In nucleotides, the CDR3 is TGTGCCAGCAGTGCTCAGAACAGGGTTAGTAATCAGCCCCAGCATTTT.